These T cell receptor beta chains were read from a single sample in a study of blood T cell repertoires in COVID-19. Profiling relied on immunoSEQ multiplex PCR, and the TCRdb table lists in-frame clones only, not all of them. The sample carries nearly 95,000 clones, around 87% recorded once. What was sequenced was peripheral blood. Receptors originate from a human donor with acute or convalescent COVID-19. The donor label of this sample is uncertain. Both conserved end residues are part of each CDR3. A D gene is named only where the DNA matches it firmly. Where a row states a size, it is once, few, many or the class of an expanded clone; other rows omit it.

V	size	D	J	CDR3	DNA
TRBV27	-	TRBD1	TRBJ2-5	CASSLWAGGVGETQYF	TGTGCCAGCAGTTTATGGGCAGGGGGCGTAGGAGAGACCCAGTACTTC
TRBV28	-	-	TRBJ1-5	CASSSVVTAGQPQHF	TGTGCCAGCAGTTCCGTGGTGACAGCTGGTCAGCCCCAGCATTTT
TRBV18	once	-	TRBJ2-3	CASSPNRLGTDTQYF	TGTGCCAGCTCACCAAACAGGCTAGGCACAGATACGCAGTATTTT
TRBV4-3	-	TRBD1	TRBJ2-5	CASSQDWTGRETQYF	TGCGCCAGCAGCCAAGATTGGACAGGCCGGGAGACCCAGTACTTC
TRBV28	few	TRBD1	TRBJ1-5	CASSTPGQGARQPQHF	TGTGCCAGCAGTACCCCGGGACAGGGGGCTCGGCAGCCCCAGCATTTT
TRBV7-9	-	TRBD1	TRBJ1-5	CASSLEVGGEGQPQHF	TGTGCCAGCAGCTTAGAGGTAGGGGGCGAGGGGCAGCCCCAGCATTTT
TRBV19	-	TRBD1	TRBJ1-1	CASSADRARNTEAFF	TGTGCCAGTAGTGCAGACAGGGCCCGGAACACTGAAGCTTTCTTT
TRBV28	-	-	TRBJ2-7	CASSFHGEPYEQYF	TGTGCCAGCAGTTTCCACGGGGAGCCCTACGAGCAGTACTTC
TRBV20-1	once	-	TRBJ2-7	CSAATSGPPAF	TGCAGTGCTGCCACCAGCGGCCCCCCCGCTTTC
TRBV9	-	TRBD1	TRBJ2-5	CASSVTGGAGRGETQYF	TGTGCCAGCAGCGTCACAGGGGGCGCTGGGCGAGGGGAGACCCAGTACTTC
TRBV18	once	TRBD1	TRBJ2-3	CASSPGQGAGDTQYF	TGTGCCAGCTCACCAGGACAGGGGGCTGGAGATACGCAGTATTTT
TRBV6-5	-	-	TRBJ1-6	CASSSPGGNSPLHF	TGTGCCAGCAGTTCGCCCGGGGGGAATTCACCCCTCCACTTT
TRBV18	-	TRBD1	TRBJ1-1	CASSPDRGGAFF	TGTGCCAGCTCACCGGACAGGGGTGGGGCTTTCTTT
TRBV10-3	-	TRBD1	TRBJ2-7	CAISDPSQGERVYF	TGTGCCATCAGTGATCCGTCACAGGGGGAGCGTGTGTACTTC
TRBV5-6	-	TRBD2	TRBJ2-5	CASSLAGSGEETQYF	TGTGCCAGCAGCTTGGCTGGTAGCGGGGAAGAGACCCAGTACTTC
TRBV27	-	TRBD2	TRBJ2-2	CASSASGHLYELFF	TGTGCCAGCAGTGCTAGCGGACACCTGTATGAGCTGTTTTTT
TRBV30	-	-	TRBJ1-1	CAWSSQNTEAFF	TGTGCCTGGAGTTCCCAGAACACTGAAGCTTTCTTT
TRBV7-9	-	TRBD1	TRBJ2-1	CASSPGQGVNNEQFF	TGTGCCAGCAGCCCGGGACAGGGGGTAAACAATGAGCAGTTCTTC
TRBV7-8	-	-	TRBJ2-7	CASSLRGGGTHYEQYF	TGTGCCAGCAGCTTACGTGGAGGGGGCACCCACTACGAGCAGTACTTC
TRBV11-2	-	TRBD2	TRBJ2-2	CASSLRGASTGELFF	TGTGCCAGCAGCTTGCGGGGGGCCTCCACCGGGGAGCTGTTTTTT
TRBV7-3	-	TRBD1	TRBJ1-1	CASRKTGTNTEAFF	TGTGCCAGCAGGAAGACAGGGACGAACACTGAAGCTTTCTTT
TRBV19	-	-	TRBJ2-2	CASSIASSTGELFF	TGTGCCAGTAGTATAGCGTCGAGCACCGGGGAGCTGTTTTTT
TRBV18	-	-	TRBJ1-2	CASGGDVYGYTF	TGTGCCAGCGGAGGGGATGTCTATGGCTACACCTTC
TRBV5-8	-	TRBD1	TRBJ2-3	CASSSDRGRTDTQYF	TGTGCCAGCAGCTCTGACAGGGGGCGCACAGATACGCAGTATTTT
TRBV4-1	-	TRBD1	TRBJ1-2	CASSHGQVANYGYTF	TGCGCCAGCAGCCACGGACAGGTAGCTAACTATGGCTACACCTTC
TRBV12-3/TRBV12-4	-	-	TRBJ1-2	CASSFEGFGYTF	TGTGCCAGCAGTTTCGAGGGTTTTGGCTACACCTTC
TRBV30	-	-	TRBJ2-5	CAWKASSGTQYF	TGTGCCTGGAAGGCCAGCTCAGGGACCCAGTACTTC
TRBV7-9	-	-	TRBJ1-5	CASSLSGTNQPQHF	TGTGCCAGCAGCTTAAGTGGCACCAATCAGCCCCAGCATTTT
TRBV5-4	once	TRBD1	TRBJ1-4	CASSLRQGGAGGKLFF	TGTGCCAGCAGCCTACGACAGGGTGGGGCAGGTGGAAAACTGTTTTTT
TRBV18	-	-	TRBJ2-7	CASSVTGSYEQYF	TGTGCCAGCTCGGTGACTGGTTCCTACGAGCAGTACTTC
TRBV19	-	-	TRBJ1-2	CASSRPGNYGYTF	TGTGCCAGTAGTAGGCCGGGGAACTATGGCTACACCTTC
TRBV4-3	-	TRBD2	TRBJ2-1	CASSQETSGGYNEQFF	TGCGCCAGCAGCCAAGAAACTAGCGGGGGTTACAATGAGCAGTTCTTC
TRBV7-9	-	-	TRBJ2-5	CASSLTTEKETQYF	TGTGCCAGCAGCTTAACAACAGAAAAAGAGACCCAGTACTTC
TRBV12-3/TRBV12-4	-	-	TRBJ2-7	CASSQGSYEQYF	TGTGCCAGCAGCCAGGGTTCCTACGAGCAGTACTTC
TRBV4-3	-	-	TRBJ2-5	CASSQDNGETQYF	TGCGCCAGCAGCCAAGATAACGGGGAGACCCAGTACTTC
TRBV5-1	-	-	TRBJ2-3	CASSLEPGITDTQYF	TGCGCCAGCAGCTTGGAACCAGGAATCACAGATACGCAGTATTTT
TRBV11-3	-	-	TRBJ2-5	CASSLNTGAGETQYF	TGTGCCAGCAGCTTAAATACAGGCGCCGGGGAGACCCAGTACTTC
TRBV4-3	-	TRBD1	TRBJ2-7	CASSQARQGFHEQYF	TGCGCCAGCAGCCAAGCGCGACAGGGGTTTCACGAGCAGTACTTC
TRBV30	-	-	TRBJ1-3	CAWTRQGQLSGNTIYF	TGTGCCTGGACCCGCCAGGGACAACTCTCTGGAAACACCATATATTTT
TRBV19	-	-	TRBJ2-1	CASSISATGPYNEQFF	TGTGCCAGTAGTATCTCAGCCACAGGGCCCTACAATGAGCAGTTCTTC
TRBV6-4	-	TRBD1	TRBJ2-3	CASSEVPRGQDTQYF	TGTGCCAGCAGTGAAGTTCCCAGGGGGCAAGATACGCAGTATTTT
TRBV28	few	-	TRBJ2-1	CASSRYYNEQFF	TGTGCCAGCAGCCGGTACTACAATGAGCAGTTCTTC
TRBV6-5	-	-	TRBJ1-1	CASSYATEAFF	TGTGCCAGCAGTTACGCGACTGAAGCTTTCTTT
TRBV5-1	-	TRBD1	TRBJ1-2	CASSLTGQGVDGYTF	TGCGCCAGCAGCTTGACGGGACAGGGAGTCGATGGCTACACCTTC
TRBV6-5	-	TRBD2	TRBJ2-1	CASSYSGAGGLFF	TGTGCCAGCAGTTACTCGGGAGCGGGGGGGCTGTTCTTC
TRBV28	-	TRBD1	TRBJ2-7	CASNSPPGQGAHTYEQYF	TGTGCCAGCAACTCCCCCCCGGGACAGGGGGCCCACACCTACGAGCAGTACTTC
TRBV2	few	-	TRBJ2-5	CASSPRETQYF	TGTGCCAGCAGCCCCCGGGAGACCCAGTACTTC
TRBV19	-	-	TRBJ1-2	CASRTAGGWGYTF	TGTGCCAGTAGAACCGCGGGGGGCTGGGGCTACACCTTC
TRBV5-1	-	-	TRBJ1-3	CASSLLSSGNTIYF	TGCGCCAGCAGCTTATTGAGCTCTGGAAACACCATATATTTT
TRBV4-3	-	-	TRBJ2-6	CASSQDLRSGANVLTF	TGCGCCAGCAGCCAAGATTTGCGCTCTGGGGCCAACGTCCTGACTTTC
TRBV7-2	once	-	TRBJ2-2	CASSLPGLGPPGELFF	TGTGCCAGCAGCTTACCGGGACTTGGGCCCCCCGGGGAGCTGTTTTTT
TRBV19	-	-	TRBJ2-5	CASGASQRETQYF	TGTGCCAGTGGAGCTTCCCAGCGGGAGACCCAGTACTTC
TRBV7-3	-	TRBD2	TRBJ2-1	CASSLASGANEQFF	TGTGCCAGCAGCTTAGCTAGCGGGGCAAATGAGCAGTTCTTC
TRBV7-9	-	-	TRBJ1-6	CASSFDRPQGNSPLHF	TGTGCCAGCAGCTTTGACAGACCTCAAGGGAATTCACCCCTCCACTTT
TRBV6-2/TRBV6-3	-	-	TRBJ2-3	CASSYSGYTQYF	TGTGCCAGCAGTTACTCCGGTTATACGCAGTATTTT
TRBV7-2	-	-	TRBJ2-3	CASSTSGHFTDTQYF	TGTGCCAGCAGTACCTCCGGACACTTCACAGATACGCAGTATTTT
TRBV5-1	-	-	TRBJ2-6	CASSLETGSSGANVLTF	TGCGCCAGCAGCTTGGAGACAGGTTCCTCTGGGGCCAACGTCCTGACTTTC
TRBV6-2/TRBV6-3	-	-	TRBJ2-5	CASSGLIQETQYF	TGTGCCAGCAGCGGACTGATACAAGAGACCCAGTACTTC
TRBV5-1	-	-	TRBJ1-6	CASSLAGHQYNSPLHF	TGCGCCAGCAGCTTGGCCGGACACCAATATAATTCACCCCTCCACTTT
TRBV10-3	-	TRBD1	TRBJ2-7	CAISGQGAYVEQYF	TGTGCCATCAGTGGGCAGGGGGCGTACGTGGAGCAGTACTTC